The 22 T cell receptor beta chains listed next were all sequenced from one sample in a study of blood T cell repertoires in COVID-19. Sequenced by immunoSEQ multiplex PCR; TCRdb stores in-frame clones only, minus some. This table holds about 64,000 clones, around four fifths found once. The sample was peripheral blood. All receptors come from a man between 60 and 75 years old with COVID-19, enrolled during active disease.

The rearrangement joins TRBV7-9 to TRBJ1-6, with D possibly being TRBD1 (5 bases). Germline assignment: CDR1 SEHNR and CDR2 FQNEAQ (reference sequence). The ends were cut back, 5 bases at V and 11 bases at J, with 13 bases in the middle. The CDR3 consists of 13 residues. The CDR3 DNA reads as TGTGCCAGCAGCGCAACGGGGGGGGCACCCCTCCACTTT. Amino acid sequence: CASSATGGAPLHF.

This chain links TRBV5-1 with TRBJ2-5, with D tentatively TRBD1 (6 bases). The V gene lost 5 bases and the J gene lost 1 base, with 12 bases spanning the gap. The CDR3 is made up of 14 amino acids. Germline CDR1 and CDR2: SGHRS and YFSETQ. CDR3 nucleotides: TGCGCCAGCAGACAGGGACAACCCCAAGAGACCCAGTACTTC. Its protein is CASRQGQPQETQYF.

The rearrangement uses TRBV19 and TRBJ1-6, with a weak D call TRBD1 (5 bases). The germline V gene encodes CDR1 LNHDA and CDR2 SQIVND (reference sequence). This CDR3 has 13 amino acids. V was clipped by 10 bases and J by 7 bases, with 14 bases between them. In nucleotides, the CDR3 is TGTGCCACCCAGACAGAGCTGAATTCACCCCTCCACTTT. Translated, it gives CATQTELNSPLHF. Looking up the rest from reference TRBV19 and TRBJ1-6 gives the full variable domain: DGGITQSPKYLFRKEGQNVTLSCEQNLNHDAMYWYRQDPGQGLRLIYYSQIVNDFQKGDIAEGYSVSREKKESFPLTVTSAQKNPTAFYLCATQTELNSPLHFGNGTRLTVT.

This chain's CDR3 is CASSQANLGEQYF. The CDR3 DNA reads TGTGCCAGCAGCCAGGCCAATCTGGGCGAGCAGTACTTC. This chain joins TRBV7-3 and TRBJ2-7; the D is unclear. This CDR3 spans 13 amino acids. Per germline, CDR1 SGHTA and CDR2 FQGTGA. The germline V and J ends were trimmed by 5 bases and 6 bases, with 14 bases remaining between them. The full variable domain, rest sourced from reference TRBV7-3 and TRBJ2-7, is GAGVSQTPSNKVTEKGKYVELRCDPISGHTALYWYRQSLGQGPEFLIYFQGTGAADDSGLPNDRFFAVRPEGSVSTLKIQRTERGDSAVYLCASSQANLGEQYFGPGTRLTVT.

The chain joins TRBV7-2 to TRBJ2-3, with 11 bases lining up with TRBD2. The length of the CDR3 is 15 residues. The germline V gene encodes CDR1 SGHTA and CDR2 FQGNSA. V lost 5 bases to trimming and J lost 4 bases; unmatched junction nucleotides: 5. CDR3 region: CASSKLAGVADTQYF. The CDR3 region has the DNA TGTGCCAGCAGCAAACTAGCGGGGGTTGCAGATACGCAGTATTTT.

The chain carries TRBV19 and TRBJ2-7; unclear D gene. The V end lost 3 bases, the J end lost 5 bases, and 11 bases lay between the germline ends. The CDR3 consists of 13 residues. The germline V gene has CDR1 LNHDA and CDR2 SQIVND (reference sequence). The CDR3 coding sequence is TGTGCCAGTAGTATCCGTAGCAAGGACGAGCAGTACTTC. Its translation is CASSIRSKDEQYF.

V gene TRBV6-5 combines with J gene TRBJ2-2; D perhaps matches TRBD2 (6 bases). The length of the CDR3 is 14 residues. Germline V gene sequence: CDR1 MNHEY, CDR2 SVGAGI. The V end lost 8 bases, the J end lost 5 bases, and 15 bases lay between the germline ends. CDR3 sequence (DNA): TGTGCCAGCGGACGGCGGGAAGGGACCGGGGAGCTGTTTTTT. Its translation: CASGRREGTGELFF.

The chain couples TRBV30 to TRBJ2-7; possibly TRBD2 for D (6 bases). CDR3 size: 13 residues. V lost 3 bases and J lost 1, with 10 bases in between. From germline, CDR1 is GTSNPN and CDR2 SVGIG (reference sequence). The CDR3 region has the DNA TGTGCCTGGAGATGGAGGGCGTCCTACGAGCAGTACTTC. Protein product: CAWRWRASYEQYF.

V usage is TRBV3-1 (or the pseudogene TRBV3-2) and J usage is TRBJ1-3; tentatively, D is TRBD1 (5 bases). The germline gives CDR1 LGHDT, CDR2 YNNKEL (reference sequence). The CDR3 has 13 residues. The V and J ends lost 4 bases and 8 bases respectively, with 12 bases between them. In DNA form, the CDR3 reads TGTGCCAGCAGCCTGGTCCGGGGGGACACCATATATTTT. Its protein is CASSLVRGDTIYF.

This sequence joins TRBV7-9 and TRBJ1-1, with D tentatively TRBD1 (6 bases). The V gene lost 6 bases and the J gene lost 8 bases, with 10 bases spanning the gap. Germline V gene sequence: CDR1 SEHNR, CDR2 FQNEAQ (reference sequence). The CDR3 totals 11 residues. CDR3 sequence: CASSYGQEAFF. CDR3 in DNA: TGTGCCAGCAGTTACGGACAGGAAGCTTTCTTT.

The chain carries TRBV9 and TRBJ2-1, with 11 nucleotides matching TRBD2. This CDR3 contains 15 residues. CDR1 is SGDLS and CDR2 is YYNGEE in the germline V gene. The V segment lost 4 bases and the J segment 8 bases; nucleotides outside the gene matches: 8. In nucleotides, the CDR3 is TGTGCCAGCAGCCCCCTTAGCGGGGGGGCCTATGAGCAGTTCTTC. Translation gives CASSPLSGGAYEQFF.

The rearrangement links TRBV24-1 to TRBJ2-2; 11 nucleotides align to TRBD2. V dropped 4 bases and J dropped 1; count of bases not matched to a gene: 19. The CDR3 contains 22 residues. The germline CDR1 and CDR2 sequences are KGHDR and SFDVKD. The CDR3 sequence: CATSDPLIRPSGRSGNTGELFF. Here the CDR3 DNA reads TGTGCCACCAGTGACCCTTTAATACGTCCTAGCGGGAGGTCGGGGAACACCGGGGAGCTGTTTTTT.

V is TRBV3-1 (or the pseudogene TRBV3-2) and J is TRBJ1-3; D uncertain. CDR3 length: 13 amino acids. Germline CDR1 is LGHDT and CDR2 is YNNKEL (reference sequence). The germline V and J ends were trimmed by 2 bases and 3 bases, with 5 bases remaining between them. The CDR3 nucleotides read TGTGCCAGCAGCCAAAAGAGTGGAAACACCATATATTTT. It translates to CASSQKSGNTIYF.

V gene TRBV5-1 combines with J gene TRBJ2-5; 12 bases line up with TRBD2. Germline loops: CDR1 SGHRS, CDR2 YFSETQ. Losses at the gene ends were 4 bases for V and 4 bases for J; bases not matched to a gene: 2. CDR3 size: 14 residues. CDR3 sequence: CASSMGLAGETQYF. CDR3 nucleotides: TGCGCCAGCAGCATGGGACTAGCGGGAGAGACCCAGTACTTC.

The V and J genes are TRBV28 and TRBJ1-6, with D possibly matching TRBD1 (5 bases). Looked up from germline, CDR1 is MDHEN and CDR2 is SYDVKM. This CDR3 region has 15 residues. V was clipped by 3 bases and J by 7 bases, with 13 bases between them. The CDR3 sequence is CASSLIRQGNSPLHF. The CDR3 bases are TGTGCCAGCAGTTTGATCAGGCAGGGCAATTCACCCCTCCACTTT.

Written as DNA, the CDR3 is TGTGCCAGCAGCCCCAATCCCGGGACAGGAATCCTTTCTGGGGCCAACGTCCTGACTTTC. Translated, it gives CASSPNPGTGILSGANVLTF. The chain employs TRBV7-3 and TRBJ2-6; TRBD1 agrees at 8 bases. V lost 5 bases to trimming and J lost 1 base; unmatched junction nucleotides: 16. There are 20 residues in the CDR3. Germline CDR1 and CDR2: SGHTA and FQGTGA.

The chain couples TRBV29-1 to TRBJ1-1; possible D gene TRBD1, 5 bases. V was cut by 7 bases and J by 4 bases, with 16 bases left in between. Germline CDR1 reads SQVTM; CDR2 reads ANQGSEA. This CDR3 comprises 13 residues. For the CDR3, the DNA is TGCAGCGCCCGGCAGGGCTCGGGCACTGAAGCTTTCTTT. It yields the protein CSARQGSGTEAFF.

The rearrangement links TRBV10-3 to TRBJ1-5; D remains ambiguous. In germline, CDR1 is ENHRY, CDR2 SYGVKD. CDR3 length: 14 amino acids. V was shortened by 6 bases and J by 5 bases, with 14 bases between the two germline ends. The CDR3 DNA reads TGTGCCATCAGCGAAAGTATGAGGGATCAGCCCCAGCATTTT. This gives the protein CAISESMRDQPQHF.

The CDR3 nucleotides are TGTGCCAGCAGTCGAGGACAGGGAGGCACTGAAGCTTTCTTT. This encodes CASSRGQGGTEAFF. This chain connects TRBV6-6 to TRBJ1-1; 8 positions match TRBD1. Germline values: CDR1 MNHNY, CDR2 SVGAGI (reference sequence). Trimming removed 5 bases from V and 4 bases from J; junction bases left unmatched: 6. The length of the CDR3 is 14 residues.

This chain joins TRBV30 and TRBJ2-3; the D gene is possibly TRBD2 (6 bases). Germline CDR1 GTSNPN, CDR2 SVGIG (reference sequence). CDR3 length equals 13 residues. V lost 3 bases to trimming and J lost 6 bases, with 13 bases between them. The CDR3 DNA is TGTGCCTGGAGCCCCGGGGGTGCCGATACGCAGTATTTT. The encoded protein is CAWSPGGADTQYF.

This chain joins TRBV7-3 and TRBJ2-3; no firm D call. Germline-derived CDR1 and CDR2 are SGHTA and FQGTGA. With 1 base removed from V and 4 bases from J, the gap between germline ends came to 12 bases. The CDR3 consists of 15 residues. DNA for the CDR3: TGTGCCAGCAGCTTAAGGGCAGATCCATCAGATACGCAGTATTTT. It translates to CASSLRADPSDTQYF.

The chain joins TRBV2 to TRBJ2-7; D call uncertain. The V gene lost 8 bases and the J gene lost 3 bases, with 8 bases spanning the gap. Germline V gene lookup returns CDR1 SNHLY and CDR2 FYNNEI. CDR3 size: 11 residues. Here the CDR3 reads CASDKNYEQYF. The DNA for the CDR3 is TGTGCCAGCGACAAAAACTACGAGCAGTACTTC.